The 21 T cell receptor beta chains presented below share a single source sample, sequenced in a study of blood T cells in healthy people across ages. A J-beta primer mix and a sample-barcoded 5' primer were used in a second PCR of about 6 to 12 cycles. TCRdb fed the 5' RACE reads into MiXCR, producing one record per CDR3 protein. The sample lists approximately 320,000 distinct CDR3 sequences; around 27% were seen once. Sequenced material: blood. The receptors originated from a woman in her 70s in good health.

J is TRBJ2-1 and V is TRBV13, with a possible D match to TRBD2 (5 bases). The assigned J gene may be wrong: the sequence end matches TRBJ2-5 better. CDR3 length: 14 residues. Germline V gene lookup returns CDR1 PRHDT and CDR2 FYEKMQ (reference sequence). CDR3: CASSLGRAKETQYF. The CDR3 bases are TGTGCCAGCAGCTTAGGGCGGGCTAAGGAGACCCAGTACTTC.

V gene TRBV5-1 combines with J gene TRBJ2-5, with 15 bases that match TRBD2. V dropped 7 bases and J dropped 5; count of bases not matched to a gene: 6. The CDR3 runs to 15 residues. Germline V gene data show CDR1 as SGHRS and CDR2 as YFSETQ. DNA of the CDR3: TGCGCCAGCCAATCCGGGACTAGCGGGGGGGAGACCCAGTACTTC. Protein: CASQSGTSGGETQYF.

The chain recombines TRBV19 with TRBJ1-5; TRBD1 matches 7 bases. The CDR3 extends over 16 amino acids. Germline assignment: CDR1 LNHDA and CDR2 SQIVND (reference sequence). The trim removed 3 bases at V and 7 bases at J, leaving 12 bases unmatched. In nucleotides, the CDR3 is TGTGCCAGTAGTATGTCCTTCACAGGGGTGGGACAGCCCCAGCATTTT. Protein sequence: CASSMSFTGVGQPQHF. The entire variable domain, with the rest obtained from reference TRBV19 and TRBJ1-5, is as follows: DGGITQSPKYLFRKEGQNVTLSCEQNLNHDAMYWYRQDPGQGLRLIYYSQIVNDFQKGDIAEGYSVSREKKESFPLTVTSAQKNPTAFYLCASSMSFTGVGQPQHFGDGTRLSIL.

A remark on this clonotype: Sequence at one end of the junction differs from germline and may be a read error. This chain uses TRBV6-2 or TRBV6-3 with TRBJ2-5; D tentatively fits TRBD1 or TRBD2 (5 bases each). Germline values: CDR1 MNHEY, CDR2 SVGEGT. The CDR3 is made up of 15 amino acids. The CDR3 DNA is TGTGCCAGCAGTCCAACGGGACGGTCTCAAGAGACCCAGCACTTC. Protein sequence: CASSPTGRSQETQHF.

The rearrangement uses TRBV11-1 and TRBJ2-7; D gene unclear. The CDR3 is 13 amino acids. CDR1 SGHAT and CDR2 FQDESV come from the germline V gene (reference sequence). Trimming took 5 bases from V and 9 from J, leaving 17 bases between them. Written as DNA, the CDR3 is TGTGCCAGCAGCGTAAAGGAGCTATCCGGGCAGTACTTC. Translated: CASSVKELSGQYF.

This clonotype has ten or more counts. The chain employs TRBV9 and TRBJ2-7, with 7 nucleotides matching TRBD2. Germline CDR1 SGDLS, CDR2 YYNGEE. Unmatched junction bases numbered 5, after V lost 3 bases and J lost 2 bases. CDR3 size: 14 residues. The CDR3 loop reads CASSDRDYPYEQYF. CDR3 sequence (DNA): TGTGCCAGCAGCGACCGGGACTACCCCTACGAGCAGTACTTC.

This clonotype rates as medium-sized. This sequence joins TRBV20-1 and TRBJ1-2, with 7 bases that match TRBD1. V shed 0 bases, J shed 6 bases, and the junction held 13 bases outside the gene matches. The CDR3 has 16 residues. Germline V gene sequence: CDR1 DFQATT, CDR2 SNEGSKA (reference sequence). The CDR3 region is CSARDLVDRRRDGYTF. The CDR3 nucleotides read TGCAGTGCTAGAGATCTCGTGGACAGGCGAAGGGATGGCTACACCTTC.

The chain has TRBV29-1 and TRBJ1-2, with 10 positions matching TRBD1. Per germline, CDR1 SQVTM and CDR2 ANQGSEA. CDR3 length: 14 residues. J was trimmed by 6 bases and V by 6 bases; bases with no gene match: 10. The CDR3 loop reads CSVSGTGEGDGYTF. The CDR3 coding sequence is TGCAGCGTCTCCGGGACAGGGGAAGGTGATGGCTACACCTTC.

This clonotype was found many times. This sequence joins TRBV29-1 and TRBJ2-7; TRBD1 agrees at 8 bases. The V gene end was trimmed by 2 bases and the J gene end by 2 bases; junction bases not matched to a gene: 5. CDR3 length equals 14 residues. Per the germline V gene, CDR1 is SQVTM and CDR2 is ANQGSEA. The CDR3: CSVEMGTGAYEQYF. Here the CDR3 DNA reads TGCAGCGTTGAAATGGGGACAGGCGCCTACGAGCAGTACTTC.

This clonotype was counted many times. The V and J genes are TRBV6-2 or TRBV6-3 and TRBJ2-3; D is possibly TRBD2 (5 bases). This CDR3 region has 17 residues. CDR1 is MNHEY and CDR2 is SVGEGT in the germline V gene. V lost 6 bases, J lost 2 bases, and 21 bases lay in between. The CDR3 loop reads CASSTPSKRPLTDTQYF. The CDR3 coding sequence is TGTGCCAGCAGCACCCCTTCTAAGCGGCCTCTCACAGATACGCAGTATTTT.

The chain combines TRBV12-3 or TRBV12-4 with TRBJ2-5, with D maybe TRBD2 (6 bases). The DNA matches TRBJ2-7 better at its end, which makes the J call doubtful. This CDR3 region has 16 residues. CDR3 amino acids: CASHPGVGSSFHEQYF. DNA for the CDR3: TGTGCCAGCCACCCGGGGGTCGGGAGCAGTTTCCACGAGCAGTACTTC.

The sample holds a few counts of this clonotype. This chain uses TRBV14 with TRBJ2-7; the D gene could be TRBD1 or TRBD2 (5 bases each). V lost 1 base and J 4 bases, leaving 14 bases between the germline ends. CDR3 size: 15 residues. CDR1 and CDR2 (germline): SGHDN, FVKESK. The CDR3: CASSQGGFSRYEQYF. CDR3 bases: TGTGCCAGCAGCCAAGGGGGGTTCTCCCGTTACGAGCAGTACTTC.

V gene TRBV28 combines with J gene TRBJ2-4, with D maybe TRBD1 (6 bases). The CDR3 sequence is 11 residues long. V was shortened by 10 bases and J by 7 bases, with 11 bases between the two germline ends. Germline CDR1 reads MDHEN; CDR2 reads SYDVKM. CDR3 DNA sequence: TGTGCCATTAACGACAGGAACATTCAGTACTTC. Protein product: CAINDRNIQYF.

This clonotype was seen more than once but under ten times. The rearrangement links TRBV29-1 to TRBJ2-5, with a weak D call TRBD1 (6 bases). CDR3 length: 13 amino acids. V lost 7 bases and J 4 bases, leaving 16 bases between the germline ends. CDR1 SQVTM and CDR2 ANQGSEA come from the germline V gene. DNA for the CDR3: TGCAGCGCGCTACAGGGAGTATTAGAGACCCAGTACTTC. Protein: CSALQGVLETQYF.

CDR3 DNA sequence: TGTGCCAGCACCTACCTTGGGACTGAAGCTTTCTTT. This codes for CASTYLGTEAFF. The chain employs TRBV11-2 and TRBJ1-1, with D hard to call. Germline V CDR1 and CDR2: SGHAT, FQNNGV. Trimming took 7 bases from V and 5 from J, leaving 11 bases between them. The CDR3 sequence is 12 residues long.

The chain joins TRBV20-1 to TRBJ1-6; D is possibly TRBD1 (5 bases). Trimming took 4 bases from V and 5 from J, leaving 12 bases between them. Germline V CDR1 and CDR2: DFQATT, SNEGSKA (reference sequence). The CDR3 consists of 14 residues. CDR3 DNA: TGCAGTGCTAAGCAGGGATCCGATAATTCACCCCTCCACTTT. As protein: CSAKQGSDNSPLHF.

The chain combines TRBV20-1 with TRBJ1-6; TRBD1 matches at 7 bases. In germline, CDR1 is DFQATT, CDR2 SNEGSKA (reference sequence). V lost 6 bases, J lost 7 bases, and 6 bases stayed unmatched. The CDR3 has 13 residues. Here the CDR3 reads CSAAQGFNSPLHF. CDR3 bases: TGCAGTGCGGCACAGGGGTTCAATTCACCCCTCCACTTT.

This clonotype was observed a few times. V and J are TRBV12-3 or TRBV12-4 and TRBJ2-5, with 12 positions matching TRBD2. The better agreement between TRBJ2-1 and the DNA end casts doubt on the J call. The CDR3 is made up of 13 amino acids. This chain's CDR3 is CASGLLAGGEQFF. CDR3 DNA: TGTGCCAGCGGACTACTAGCGGGAGGTGAGCAGTTCTTC.

The chain is built from TRBV21-1 and TRBJ2-7; the D call of TRBD1 is as the table states it, not checked on the DNA. TRBV21-1 is annotated as a pseudogene. CDR3 length: 13 residues. CDR3 sequence (DNA): TGTGCCAGCGGCTGGACAGGGTACTACGAGCAGTACTTC. Translating gives CASGWTGYYEQYF.

V gene TRBV29-1 combines with J gene TRBJ2-1; a possible D gene is TRBD2 (6 bases). The CDR3 loop spans 13 amino acids. Germline loops: CDR1 SQVTM, CDR2 ANQGSEA. Trimming removed 0 bases at V and 9 bases at J, with 12 bases between. The CDR3 is CSVEDQLAGEQFF. The CDR3 nucleotides are TGCAGCGTTGAAGACCAACTAGCTGGTGAGCAGTTCTTC.

This clonotype was observed a few times. The chain is built from TRBV27 and TRBJ1-4; D uncertain. Trimming left V 9 bases short and J 0 bases short, with 14 bases between. Looked up from germline, CDR1 is MNHEY and CDR2 is SMNVEV (reference sequence). This CDR3 comprises 15 residues. The CDR3 DNA follows: TGTGCCAGGCGTATAACACCAACAACTAATGAAAAACTGTTTTTT. Translated: CARRITPTTNEKLFF.